This T cell receptor (beta chain) was sequenced in a study of cytomegalovirus exposure and HLA in healthy donors. CDR3 length equals 13 residues. V lost 1 base and J lost 8, with 11 bases in between. Germline V gene data show CDR1 as MNHEY and CDR2 as SMNVEV (reference sequence). This table comes from immunoSEQ multiplex PCR, and its TCRdb copy is limited to in-frame clones, with some not included. The sample lists 100,000 to 150,000 clones, 75% to 90% occurring once. This clonotype originated in a woman in her late teens or twenties in good health and CMV-seronegative. The chain joins TRBV27 to TRBJ1-2, with D unresolved. Sequencing used PBMCs. The CDR3 DNA reads TGTGCCAGCAGTTTATTTCGAGGTTCCGGCTACACCTTC. Its protein is CASSLFRGSGYTF.